This is a list of T cell receptor beta chains from one sample in a study of metastatic and nonmetastatic thyroid tumors. TCRdb reanalyzed the PCR reads with MiXCR. This sample has fewer than 40,000 clones; under 20% occur once, and the top ten carry 12% to 15%. The sequencing input was tumor tissue. These receptors were collected from a female donor with papillary thyroid cancer or a benign thyroid nodule (not recorded which). Some clones in this sample may be carry-over from other donors' samples. Both conserved end residues are part of each CDR3. The D gene is left open where the match is weak. Clone size is stated in some rows and not others, as once, few, many or a class when expanded.

d_gene,j_gene,abundance,v_gene,CDR3nt,CDR3aa
NA,TRBJ1-4,NA,TRBV2,TGTGCCAGCACGAACAGCCTAAATGAAAAACTGTTTTTT,CASTNSLNEKLFF
NA,TRBJ1-6,many,TRBV27,TGTGCCAGCAGTTCCCCAGGGTTTCATTCACCCCTCCACTTT,CASSSPGFHSPLHF
NA,TRBJ2-5,NA,TRBV18,TGTGCCAGCTCACCAAGAGGAGCGCTTATCGGAGAGACCCAGTACTTC,CASSPRGALIGETQYF
NA,TRBJ2-1,few,TRBV12-3/TRBV12-4,TGTGCCAGCAGTTTTGGTCTGGGGGGCCGGGGGGAGCAGTTCTTC,CASSFGLGGRGEQFF
TRBD1,TRBJ1-2,many,TRBV24-1,TGTGCCACCAGTGATCCCGGGACAGGTCTCTATGGCTACACCTTC,CATSDPGTGLYGYTF
NA,TRBJ2-5,many,TRBV27,TGTGCCAGCAGTTTATCTTGGTCGGAGACCCAGTACTTC,CASSLSWSETQYF
NA,TRBJ1-5,many,TRBV5-8,TGTGCCAGCAGCCGGGTGGCCCAGATTGCGCAGCCCCAGCATTTT,CASSRVAQIAQPQHF
TRBD1,TRBJ2-2,many,TRBV6-1,TGTGCCACTGGACAGGGGGTCACCGGGGAGCTGTTTTTT,CATGQGVTGELFF
NA,TRBJ1-2,NA,TRBV13,TGTGCCAGCAGCTTCAGTACTAGTGGCTACACCTTC,CASSFSTSGYTF
NA,TRBJ1-1,many,TRBV6-5,TGTGCCAGCAGTTACTCGCAAACTGACAGCACTGAAGCTTTCTTT,CASSYSQTDSTEAFF
NA,TRBJ2-7,NA,TRBV20-1,TGCAGTGCTAGACCACCGGGACGTGACAAATCATACGAGCAGTACTTC,CSARPPGRDKSYEQYF
NA,TRBJ1-3,NA,TRBV7-3,TGTGCCAGCAGCTCCCAGGGGTTCTCTGGAAACACCATATATTTT,CASSSQGFSGNTIYF
NA,TRBJ2-1,many,TRBV7-7,TGTGCTAGCAGCCCCTCAGCGGAGAACTACAATGAGCAGTTCTTC,CASSPSAENYNEQFF
NA,TRBJ2-2,NA,TRBV5-4,TGTGCCAGCAGCTTGGAGCCAGAGACCGGGGAGCTGTTTTTT,CASSLEPETGELFF
NA,TRBJ2-1,many,TRBV20-1,TGCAGTGCTGGGTACTACAATGAGCAGTTCTTC,CSAGYYNEQFF
TRBD2,TRBJ2-5,NA,TRBV20-1,TGCGGTGCTAGAGATCATGTAGCGGGGAGGATAGAGACCCAGTACTTC,CGARDHVAGRIETQYF
TRBD2,TRBJ2-1,NA,TRBV11-1,TGTGCCAGCAGCTTAGCAAAGACTAGCGGGGGGGTCAGCTCCTACAATGAGCAGTTCTTC,CASSLAKTSGGVSSYNEQFF
NA,TRBJ1-3,many,TRBV6-1,TGTGCCAGCAAGAGGGCGGGGCAGGTATCCTCTGGAAACACCATATATTTT,CASKRAGQVSSGNTIYF
TRBD2,TRBJ2-1,many,TRBV7-2,TGTGCCAGCAGCCGGACTAGCCTCGACAACAATGAGCAGTTCTTC,CASSRTSLDNNEQFF
TRBD1,TRBJ2-7,many,TRBV6-4,TGTGCCAGCAGTGACTCGACAGGGAATCGGGTCCGGGGTTGCAACGAGCAGTACTTC,CASSDSTGNRVRGCNEQYF
NA,TRBJ2-5,many,TRBV19,TGTGGACCGGAAGGGCCAGAGACCCAGTACTTC,CGPEGPETQYF
NA,TRBJ2-1,many,TRBV5-1,TGCGCCAGCAGCTTGGGTGGTGAGCAGTTCTTC,CASSLGGEQFF
NA,TRBJ1-2,many,TRBV4-1,TGCGCCAGCAGCCAACCCACTGTCGGGTGGCTCCGTGGCTACACCTTC,CASSQPTVGWLRGYTF
TRBD1,TRBJ2-7,NA,TRBV5-1,TGCGCCAGCAGCTTGGGGACAGGGCTTAACTACGAGCAGTACTTC,CASSLGTGLNYEQYF
NA,TRBJ1-2,NA,TRBV5-1,TGCGCCAGCAGCCCTCGAACCATGTATGGCCACACCTTC,CASSPRTMYGHTF
TRBD1,TRBJ2-1,many,TRBV12-3/TRBV12-4,TGTGCCAGCAGTCGCCAGGGGGTCCTGGTCTCGGAGCAGTTCTTC,CASSRQGVLVSEQFF
TRBD1,TRBJ1-2,NA,TRBV11-2,TGTGCCAGCAGCTTAGTGGGGATAGGGGGCGCCTATGGCTGCACCTTC,CASSLVGIGGAYGCTF
TRBD2,TRBJ2-3,NA,TRBV27,TGTGCCAGCAGTTGGCTATCTGTAGCGGGTGGGGGGAGCACAGATACGCAGTATTTT,CASSWLSVAGGGSTDTQYF
NA,TRBJ2-3,many,TRBV6-6,TGTGCCAGCAGTTACTCTGGGTTAAGCACAGATACGCAGTATTTT,CASSYSGLSTDTQYF
TRBD2,TRBJ2-7,NA,TRBV11-1,TGTGCCAGCAGCTTAAAGCAGCCGGGACTAGCGGCGTACGAGCAGTACTTC,CASSLKQPGLAAYEQYF
NA,TRBJ1-3,NA,TRBV6-1,TGTGCCAGCATATCCAGGACCCGCTCTGGAAACACCATATATTTT,CASISRTRSGNTIYF
TRBD2,TRBJ2-3,NA,TRBV11-1,TGTGCCAGCAGTTCCAATGCTTTAGCGGGAATTTCAGATACGCAGTATTTT,CASSSNALAGISDTQYF
TRBD2,TRBJ2-7,many,TRBV30,TGTGCCTGGAGCCTAGCGGGATCCGCAAACGAGCAGTACTTC,CAWSLAGSANEQYF
NA,TRBJ1-1,few,TRBV10-3,TGTGCCATCAGAAGAGACGGCCCGGTCACTGAAGCTTTCTTT,CAIRRDGPVTEAFF
NA,TRBJ1-1,many,TRBV4-3,TGCGCCAGCAGCCAAGAACAGAGACCAGAGGGAGCTTTCTTT,CASSQEQRPEGAFF
NA,TRBJ1-2,many,TRBV11-2,TGTGCCAGCAGCTTAACAGGAGCTAACTATGGCTACACCTTC,CASSLTGANYGYTF
NA,TRBJ2-6,once,TRBV9,TGTGCCAGCAGCGTGGGAGGGGCCAACGTCCTGACTTTC,CASSVGGANVLTF
NA,TRBJ2-7,few,TRBV24-1,TGTGCCACCAGTGACAAAGGGAAATACGAGCAGTACTTC,CATSDKGKYEQYF
NA,TRBJ1-5,NA,TRBV12-3/TRBV12-4,TGTGCCAGCAGCCACATGGCCCCTTATAGCAATCAGCCCCAGCATTTT,CASSHMAPYSNQPQHF
NA,TRBJ1-2,few,TRBV27,TGTGCCAGCTCTTATACAGGGAAGGGCTCGGGTGGCTACACCTTC,CASSYTGKGSGGYTF
NA,TRBJ1-2,medium-sized,TRBV2,TGTGCCAGCAGTGATTTCCCCGCAGACACTAACTATGGCTACACCTTC,CASSDFPADTNYGYTF
TRBD2,TRBJ2-1,NA,TRBV6-4,TGTGCCAGCAGTTTTTTAGCGGGGTCGGTGAATGAGCAGTTCTTC,CASSFLAGSVNEQFF
NA,TRBJ1-2,NA,TRBV5-1,TGCGCCAGCAGCTTGGCCCGAGGAGACCCTAGAAACTATGGCTACACCTTC,CASSLARGDPRNYGYTF
NA,TRBJ2-7,NA,TRBV11-3,TGTGCCAGCAGCCCAGATGGGGTGTCTTCCTACGAGCAGTACTTC,CASSPDGVSSYEQYF
TRBD1,TRBJ2-1,NA,TRBV11-1,TGTGCCAGCAGCAAAGGACAGGGGTTTAATGAGCAGTTCTTC,CASSKGQGFNEQFF